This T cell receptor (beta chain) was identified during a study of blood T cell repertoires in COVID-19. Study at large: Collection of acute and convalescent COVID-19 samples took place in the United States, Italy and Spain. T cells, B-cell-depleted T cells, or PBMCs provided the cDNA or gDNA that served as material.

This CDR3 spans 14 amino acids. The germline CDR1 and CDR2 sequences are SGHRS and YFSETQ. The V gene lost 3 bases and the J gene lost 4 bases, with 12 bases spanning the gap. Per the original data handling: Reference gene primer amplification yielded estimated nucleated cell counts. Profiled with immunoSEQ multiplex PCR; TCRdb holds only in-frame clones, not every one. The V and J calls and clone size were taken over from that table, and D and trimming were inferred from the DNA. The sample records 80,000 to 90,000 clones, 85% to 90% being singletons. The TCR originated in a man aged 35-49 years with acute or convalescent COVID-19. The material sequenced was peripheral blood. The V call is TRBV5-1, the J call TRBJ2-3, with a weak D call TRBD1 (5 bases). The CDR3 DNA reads TGCGCCAGCAGCTCGCAAGGGGCAGCAGATACGCAGTATTTT. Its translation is CASSSQGAADTQYF.